These 28 T cell receptor beta chains were sequenced from one sample in a study of cytomegalovirus exposure and HLA in healthy donors. The study ran its PCR with 60 Vbeta and 13 Jbeta primers. Some clones are missing from TCRdb's copy, which holds only in-frame ones; the method was immunoSEQ multiplex PCR. The table records approximately 40,000 clones, around three fifths of them present only once. Material: PBMCs. Receptor source: a man in his forties or fifties in good health and CMV-seropositive.

The rearrangement joins TRBV2 to TRBJ1-3; 7 positions agree with TRBD1. Germline V gene sequence: CDR1 SNHLY, CDR2 FYNNEI. The CDR3 length is 16 residues. J gave up 0 bases and V 3 bases, and 5 bases lay outside the gene matches. The CDR3 here is CASSEWSGGSGNTIYF. The CDR3 bases are TGTGCCAGCAGTGAGTGGTCAGGGGGCTCTGGAAACACCATATATTTT.

The V gene is TRBV30, the J gene TRBJ1-5; TRBD1 aligns across 7 bases. V shed 2 bases, J shed 1 base, and the junction held 5 bases outside the gene matches. CDR1 and CDR2 from the germline V gene are GTSNPN and SVGIG (reference sequence). The CDR3 is 15 amino acids. CDR3 amino acids: CAWSYEGASNQPQHF. DNA of the CDR3: TGTGCCTGGAGTTACGAGGGGGCCAGCAATCAGCCCCAGCATTTT.

This clone was counted between two and nine times. The chain joins TRBV6-5 to TRBJ1-1, with D unclear. Deletions cut 0 bases from V and 4 bases from J, with 12 bases between. This CDR3 spans 15 amino acids. From germline, CDR1 is MNHEY and CDR2 SVGAGI. The CDR3 loop reads CASSYSRALGTEAFF. The CDR3 DNA reads as TGTGCCAGCAGTTACTCGAGGGCCTTAGGCACTGAAGCTTTCTTT.

This clone was detected only a few times. The rearrangement uses TRBV27 and TRBJ2-3; D is ambiguous. Germline CDR1 is MNHEY and CDR2 is SMNVEV (reference sequence). CDR3 length: 12 residues. V lost 3 bases and J 8 bases, leaving 9 bases between the germline ends. This CDR3 is CASSFQTGTQYF. In DNA, the CDR3 is TGTGCCAGCAGTTTCCAGACGGGTACGCAGTATTTT.

The rearrangement joins TRBV18 to TRBJ2-3, with 8 bases fitting TRBD1. The germline gives CDR1 KGHSH, CDR2 LQKENI. Trimming took 3 bases from V and 5 from J; bases not matched to a gene: 4. CDR3 length: 14 residues. The CDR3, as DNA: TGTGCCAGCTCACCGACAGGGGTTTTAGATACGCAGTATTTT. Translation: CASSPTGVLDTQYF.

The V and J genes are TRBV6-5 and TRBJ2-2; TRBD1 aligns across 8 bases. The J segment lost 6 bases and the V segment lost 6 bases, leaving 9 bases of the junction unmatched. This CDR3 spans 15 amino acids. Germline lookup yields CDR1 MNHEY and CDR2 SVGAGI. CDR3 sequence (DNA): TGTGCCAGCAGCCGGACCGGACAGGGTGCCGGGGAGCTGTTTTTT. Translation gives CASSRTGQGAGELFF.

This chain links TRBV6-5 with TRBJ1-2; D may be TRBD1 (6 bases). CDR1 and CDR2 (germline): MNHEY, SVGAGI. The CDR3 is 11 residues long. V was clipped by 8 bases and J by 8 bases, with 12 bases between them. The CDR3 here is CASVGGGGYTF. The DNA of the CDR3 is TGTGCCAGCGTTGGGGGGGGCGGCTACACCTTC.

The CDR3 spells CASSQTSGGPYEQYF. CDR3 coding DNA: TGTGCCAGCAGCCAAACTAGCGGGGGCCCCTACGAGCAGTACTTC. The chain couples TRBV7-2 to TRBJ2-7, with 11 positions matching TRBD2. Looked up from germline, CDR1 is SGHTA and CDR2 is FQGNSA. CDR3 size: 15 residues. The J segment lost 2 bases and the V segment lost 5 bases, leaving 5 bases of the junction unmatched.

This clone showed up just once. J is TRBJ2-5 and V is TRBV14; a weak D match, TRBD2 (5 bases). Germline V gene data show CDR1 as SGHDN and CDR2 as FVKESK. The CDR3 runs to 17 residues. V was trimmed by 0 bases and J by 0 bases, leaving 14 bases between them. This CDR3 reads CASSQDPGTVYQETQYF. Written as DNA, the CDR3 is TGTGCCAGCAGCCAAGATCCGGGAACGGTGTACCAAGAGACCCAGTACTTC.

V and J are TRBV5-1 and TRBJ2-2; D gene uncertain. The CDR3 runs to 15 residues. Germline CDR1 reads SGHRS; CDR2 reads YFSETQ. Between the trimmed V and J ends, which lost 0 bases and 4 bases, there was a span of 10 bases. The CDR3 DNA reads as TGCGCCAGCAGCTTGGACGTGAGTTCCACCGGGGAGCTGTTTTTT. Encoded protein: CASSLDVSSTGELFF. The whole variable domain, remainder taken from reference TRBV5-1 and TRBJ2-2, is KAGVTQTPRYLIKTRGQQVTLSCSPISGHRSVSWYQQTPGQGLQFLFEYFSETQRNKGNFPGRFSGRQFSNSRSEMNVSTLELGDSALYLCASSLDVSSTGELFFGEGSRLTVL.

The J gene is TRBJ2-7, the V gene TRBV5-6; D is ambiguous. V lost 4 bases to trimming and J lost 0 bases, with 11 bases between them. The germline V gene has CDR1 SGHDT and CDR2 YYEEEE. The CDR3 spans 14 residues. The CDR3 reads CASSALRVSYEQYF. In nucleotides, the CDR3 is TGTGCCAGCAGCGCGCTACGGGTCTCCTACGAGCAGTACTTC.

This clone has just a few counts. This chain uses TRBV19 with TRBJ1-5; 8 positions agree with TRBD1. This CDR3 region has 15 residues. V gave up 4 bases and J gave up 7 bases; unmatched junction bases: 9. Germline CDR1 LNHDA, CDR2 SQIVND (reference sequence). Here the CDR3 DNA reads TGTGCCAGTAGTAAGGCAGACAGGGGTTGGCAGCCCCAGCATTTT. Amino acids: CASSKADRGWQPQHF.

The chain combines TRBV19 with TRBJ2-1; tentative D call: TRBD2 (5 bases). Germline values: CDR1 LNHDA, CDR2 SQIVND (reference sequence). V lost 7 bases to trimming and J lost 9 bases, with 19 bases between them. The CDR3 totals 14 residues. The CDR3 nucleotides are TGTGCCAGTACCCCCATTTCGGGGTTTGGTGAGCAGTTCTTC. As protein: CASTPISGFGEQFF.

This chain links TRBV9 with TRBJ2-3, with D unclear. With 3 bases removed from V and 6 bases from J, the gap between germline ends came to 8 bases. The CDR3 totals 12 residues. Germline V gene sequence: CDR1 SGDLS, CDR2 YYNGEE. CDR3 DNA sequence: TGTGCCAGCAGCGGGTTCGGGGATACGCAGTATTTT. Encoded protein: CASSGFGDTQYF.

The genes are TRBV7-2 and TRBJ1-1; 9 nucleotides align to TRBD1. In germline, CDR1 is SGHTA, CDR2 FQGNSA. This CDR3 has 15 amino acids. With V trimmed by 5 bases and J by 9 bases, 13 bases remained unmatched. CDR3 in amino acids: CASSHYGSGTGKAFF. DNA for the CDR3: TGTGCCAGCAGCCACTATGGTTCCGGGACAGGGAAAGCTTTCTTT.

This chain links TRBV2 with TRBJ1-1; D is perhaps TRBD1 (5 bases). Trimming removed 3 bases at V and 4 bases at J, with 9 bases between. The CDR3 spans 13 residues. Germline V gene lookup returns CDR1 SNHLY and CDR2 FYNNEI. The CDR3 nucleotides are TGTGCCAGCAGTGACGGGGGTCCCACTGAAGCTTTCTTT. Its translation: CASSDGGPTEAFF. The full variable domain, rest sourced from reference TRBV2 and TRBJ1-1, is EPEVTQTPSHQVTQMGQEVILRCVPISNHLYFYWYRQILGQKVEFLVSFYNNEISEKSEIFDDQFSVERPDGSNFTLKIRSTKLEDSAMYFCASSDGGPTEAFFGQGTRLTVV.

The table lists this clone with a count of one. The chain employs TRBV7-7 and TRBJ2-3, with D maybe TRBD1 (5 bases). The V gene lost 2 bases and the J gene lost 5 bases, with 11 bases spanning the gap. The length of the CDR3 is 14 residues. Germline CDR1 and CDR2: SSHAT and FNYEAQ (reference sequence). The CDR3 DNA follows: TGTGCCAGCAGCTTATTAGGGGCCAGAGATACGCAGTATTTT. Translating it yields CASSLLGARDTQYF.

The sample holds one count of this clone. The chain has TRBV7-8 and TRBJ1-2; 8 nucleotides align to TRBD1. Germline CDR1 is SGHVS and CDR2 is FQNEAQ. The junction had 11 bases not matched to a gene; V was cut back by 3 bases and J by 8 bases. The CDR3 has 15 amino acids. CDR3 in amino acids: CASSFRDRPIGGYTF. The CDR3 DNA reads as TGTGCCAGCAGCTTTAGGGACAGGCCAATTGGCGGCTACACCTTC.

V usage is TRBV29-1 and J usage is TRBJ1-1; 9 bases line up with TRBD1. CDR1 is SQVTM and CDR2 is ANQGSEA in the germline V gene. This CDR3 region has 13 residues. The CDR3 loop reads CVGTGTMNTEAFF. Written as DNA, the CDR3 is TGCGTAGGGACAGGGACCATGAACACTGAAGCTTTCTTT. Complete variable domain (other parts from reference TRBV29-1 and TRBJ1-1): SAVISQKPSRDICQRGTSLTIQCQVDSQVTMMFWYRQQPGQSLTLIATANQGSEATYESGFVIDKFPISRPNLTFSTLTVSNMSPEDSSIYLCVGTGTMNTEAFFGQGTRLTVV.

The sample holds a few counts of this clone. The chain couples TRBV30 to TRBJ2-2, with TRBD1 as a possible D gene (6 bases). Germline loops: CDR1 GTSNPN, CDR2 SVGIG (reference sequence). V was cut by 1 base and J by 2 bases, with 14 bases left in between. This CDR3 spans 16 amino acids. The CDR3 reads CAWSGPRGYNTGELFF. The CDR3 DNA reads TGTGCCTGGAGTGGTCCCAGGGGATACAACACCGGGGAGCTGTTTTTT.

The V gene is TRBV4-2, the J gene TRBJ2-4; 12 bases agree with TRBD1. Germline V lookup: CDR1 LGHNA, CDR2 YNFKEQ. V lost 5 bases, J lost 5 bases, and 7 bases stayed unmatched. The length of the CDR3 is 16 residues. CDR3 sequence (DNA): TGTGCCAGCAGCTATTGGGACAGGGGGCGGGAAAACATTCAGTACTTC. This codes for CASSYWDRGRENIQYF.

This chain connects TRBV25-1 to TRBJ1-2; 8 nucleotides agree with TRBD1. The junction had 10 bases not matched to a gene; V was cut back by 4 bases and J by 3 bases. Germline V gene sequence: CDR1 MGHDK, CDR2 SYGVNS. This CDR3 region has 16 residues. CDR3 coding DNA: TGTGCCAGCAGTGGATCTCCCGGACAGGGAGACTATGGCTACACCTTC. As protein: CASSGSPGQGDYGYTF.

The CDR3 is CASSLSRGPYEQYF. The DNA for the CDR3 is TGTGCCAGCAGCTTAAGCAGGGGTCCCTACGAGCAGTACTTC. V usage is TRBV7-8 and J usage is TRBJ2-7, with D possibly being TRBD1 (6 bases). CDR3 size: 14 residues. Trimming cost V 2 bases and J 2 bases, with 10 bases left between them. CDR1 and CDR2 (germline): SGHVS, FQNEAQ.

The chain uses TRBV5-4 and TRBJ2-2; TRBD1 matches 9 bases. The germline V gene encodes CDR1 SGHNT and CDR2 YYREEE (reference sequence). Trimming cost V 4 bases and J 0 bases; bases outside gene matches: 7. The CDR3 sequence is 17 residues long. The CDR3 DNA sequence: TGTGCCAGCAGCAAACCGGGACAGGGATCGAACACCGGGGAGCTGTTTTTT. It yields the protein CASSKPGQGSNTGELFF.

The chain carries TRBV6-1 and TRBJ1-3; D perhaps matches TRBD1 (6 bases). This CDR3 contains 14 residues. Deletions cut 8 bases from V and 2 bases from J, with 13 bases between. Germline assignment: CDR1 MNHNS and CDR2 SASEGT. This CDR3 is CASLRTATGNTIYF. In DNA, the CDR3 is TGTGCCAGCCTCAGGACAGCTACTGGAAACACCATATATTTT.

This chain links TRBV9 with TRBJ1-2, with 8 nucleotides matching TRBD1. The CDR3 totals 16 residues. With V trimmed by 4 bases and J by 2 bases, 10 bases remained unmatched. CDR1 SGDLS and CDR2 YYNGEE come from the germline V gene. In nucleotides, the CDR3 is TGTGCCAGCAGCCTAGAAGACAGGGGTACCAACTATGGCTACACCTTC. It is translated as CASSLEDRGTNYGYTF.

V is TRBV5-1 and J is TRBJ2-7; no clear D. CDR1 is SGHRS and CDR2 is YFSETQ in the germline V gene. Trimming left V 0 bases short and J 4 bases short, with 5 bases between. The CDR3 contains 12 residues. In nucleotides, the CDR3 is TGCGCCAGCAGCTTGGACCAGTACGAGCAGTACTTC. It yields the protein CASSLDQYEQYF.

In this sample, this clone turned up a few times. The chain couples TRBV11-3 to TRBJ2-7; TRBD2 matches 7 bases. V was clipped by 4 bases and J by 0 bases; unmatched bases: 6. The germline CDR1 and CDR2 sequences are SGHNT and YENEEA. CDR3 size: 15 residues. Here the CDR3 reads CASSSASGASYEQYF. CDR3 nucleotides: TGTGCCAGCAGCTCCGCAAGCGGGGCCTCCTACGAGCAGTACTTC.